Below are 31 T cell receptor beta chains sequenced from a single sample in a study of Tregs in tolerant kidney transplant recipients (dated by TCRdb to about 2019). The library was made by the immunoSEQ multiplex PCR assay. TCRdb took over this immuneACCESS table, retaining in-frame rearrangements with V and J assigned. Such tables are incomplete; in checked studies, under half of the missing clones stem from an unresolved V gene, and the remainder is unexplained. This sample gives tens of thousands of clones in total; around 83% of them show up just once. Of the sample, approximately 4.8% is held by the ten largest clones. Sequencing input: CD4+ T cells from blood. Receptors were obtained from a human donor in good health.

There are a few counts of this clone. This chain joins TRBV11-2 and TRBJ1-2; 9 nucleotides agree with TRBD1. CDR3 length: 14 residues. Trimming took 6 bases from V and 7 from J; bases not matched to a gene: 9. Germline V gene data show CDR1 as SGHAT and CDR2 as FQNNGV. The CDR3 coding sequence is TGTGCCAGCAGACCGGGACAGGGATTTGGTGGCTACACCTTC. Its protein is CASRPGQGFGGYTF.

By sample fraction, this clone is medium-sized (0.01 to 0.1%). This chain uses TRBV29-1 with TRBJ1-2; D unresolved. The CDR3 spans 12 residues. Per germline, CDR1 SQVTM and CDR2 ANQGSEA. The V end was cut by 7 bases, the J end by 2 bases, with 11 bases between. CDR3 sequence: CSGQSLNYGYTF. As DNA, the CDR3 is TGCAGCGGGCAGTCTTTAAACTATGGCTACACCTTC.

The chain carries TRBV7-2 and TRBJ1-4; TRBD1 matches 11 bases. Germline CDR1 SGHTA, CDR2 FQGNSA. With V trimmed by 4 bases and J by 8 bases, 12 bases remained unmatched. The CDR3 contains 17 residues. The DNA of the CDR3 is TGTGCCAGCAGCTCCAGTCTCGGGACAGGGGGTAACGAAAAACTGTTTTTT. Protein: CASSSSLGTGGNEKLFF.

By sample fraction, this clone is medium-sized. V and J are TRBV10-3 and TRBJ2-1; unclear D gene. With 6 bases removed from V and 5 bases from J, the gap between germline ends came to 8 bases. This CDR3 has 12 amino acids. In germline, CDR1 is ENHRY, CDR2 SYGVKD. The DNA of the CDR3 is TGTGCCATCAGGCCCGAGAACAATGAGCAGTTCTTC. Protein: CAIRPENNEQFF.

The genes are TRBV29-1 and TRBJ1-1, with a weak D call TRBD1 (5 bases). CDR1 and CDR2 from the germline V gene are SQVTM and ANQGSEA. The CDR3 has 12 amino acids. Trimming cost V 5 bases and J 7 bases, with 14 bases left between them. CDR3 amino acids: CSVLGGVVEAFF. CDR3 DNA: TGCAGCGTTCTCGGGGGTGTAGTTGAAGCTTTCTTT.

This clone was seen only a few times. The gene calls are TRBV5-1 and TRBJ2-7; 9 nucleotides agree with TRBD1. In germline, CDR1 is SGHRS, CDR2 YFSETQ. V dropped 0 bases and J dropped 4; count of bases not matched to a gene: 2. The CDR3 sequence is 14 residues long. CDR3: CASSLDGQGYEQYF. The CDR3 bases are TGCGCCAGCAGCTTGGATGGACAGGGGTACGAGCAGTACTTC.

This rearrangement joins TRBV18 to TRBJ1-2, with D possibly being TRBD1 (6 bases). The V end lost 6 bases, the J end lost 8 bases, and 19 bases lay between the germline ends. Germline V CDR1 and CDR2: KGHSH, LQKENI. The CDR3 loop spans 14 amino acids. CDR3 loop: CASSPDRPLGGYTF. CDR3 DNA sequence: TGTGCCAGCTCCCCCGACAGGCCCTTAGGGGGCTACACCTTC.

This chain connects TRBV18 to TRBJ2-3, with D uncertain. Germline V gene lookup returns CDR1 KGHSH and CDR2 LQKENI. There are 13 residues in the CDR3. V lost 3 bases, J lost 1 base, and 5 bases lay in between. The chain's CDR3 is CASSPGRTDTQYF. The CDR3 DNA sequence: TGTGCCAGCTCACCGGGCCGCACAGATACGCAGTATTTT.

This clone was seen a handful of times. Other DNA sequences within the sample encode an identical CDR3. This chain uses TRBV29-1 with TRBJ1-2, with D unclear. CDR1 and CDR2 (germline): SQVTM, ANQGSEA. The length of the CDR3 is 12 residues. With 3 bases removed from V and 4 bases from J, the gap between germline ends came to 9 bases. The CDR3 spells CSVDEFSYGYTF. CDR3 bases: TGCAGCGTTGACGAGTTTAGCTATGGCTACACCTTC.

The chain has TRBV19 and TRBJ1-5; D is unclear. In germline, CDR1 is LNHDA, CDR2 SQIVND (reference sequence). V dropped 4 bases and J dropped 3 bases, with 7 bases sitting between them. The CDR3 has 13 residues. This chain's CDR3 is CASSTDDNQPQHF. CDR3 in DNA: TGTGCCAGTAGTACCGACGACAATCAGCCCCAGCATTTT.

The gene calls are TRBV6-5 and TRBJ2-3; 7 positions match TRBD2. CDR1 and CDR2 (germline): MNHEY, SVGAGI. The CDR3 is made up of 16 amino acids. The trim removed 1 base at V and 9 bases at J, leaving 13 bases unmatched. CDR3 sequence reads: CASSYLMSGEVSTQYF. The CDR3 bases are TGTGCCAGCAGTTACTTAATGAGCGGGGAGGTCTCCACGCAGTATTTT.

The chain has TRBV2 and TRBJ2-7, with D perhaps TRBD2 (6 bases). The CDR3 loop spans 14 amino acids. The ends were cut back, 7 bases at V and 7 bases at J, with 20 bases in the middle. Germline V lookup: CDR1 SNHLY, CDR2 FYNNEI. This CDR3 is CASKVRGKSGEQYF. CDR3 nucleotides: TGTGCCAGCAAAGTGCGGGGCAAATCGGGTGAGCAGTACTTC. Full variable domain (outside the CDR3, taken from reference TRBV2 and TRBJ2-7): EPEVTQTPSHQVTQMGQEVILRCVPISNHLYFYWYRQILGQKVEFLVSFYNNEISEKSEIFDDQFSVERPDGSNFTLKIRSTKLEDSAMYFCASKVRGKSGEQYFGPGTRLTVT.

This clone came up a few times. CDR3 bases: TGCAGTGTCCCTTTTACGGGTGAGCAGTTCTTC. Amino acid sequence: CSVPFTGEQFF. The J gene is TRBJ2-1, the V gene TRBV20-1; D unresolved. This CDR3 comprises 11 residues. The ends were cut back, 7 bases at V and 9 bases at J, with 13 bases in the middle. The germline V gene has CDR1 DFQATT and CDR2 SNEGSKA (reference sequence).

The J gene is TRBJ2-5, the V gene TRBV7-2; tentatively, D is TRBD1 (5 bases). Germline CDR1 SGHTA, CDR2 FQGNSA. The CDR3 length is 15 residues. The V and J ends lost 1 base and 5 bases respectively, with 14 bases between them. This chain's CDR3 is CASSLEPMGRETQYF. CDR3 sequence (DNA): TGTGCCAGCAGCTTAGAGCCAATGGGGCGGGAGACCCAGTACTTC.

CDR3 sequence: CASSVDTWGGEAFF. For the CDR3, the DNA is TGTGCCAGCAGCGTAGACACCTGGGGGGGTGAAGCTTTCTTT. The chain links TRBV9 to TRBJ1-1; the D gene is possibly TRBD1 (5 bases). The V gene lost 0 bases and the J gene lost 7 bases, with 13 bases spanning the gap. CDR3 length equals 14 residues. Per germline, CDR1 SGDLS and CDR2 YYNGEE.

The genes are TRBV28 and TRBJ1-2; no clear D gene. This CDR3 is 14 amino acids long. Per germline, CDR1 MDHEN and CDR2 SYDVKM. Trimming removed 8 bases at V and 0 bases at J, with 13 bases between. The CDR3 region is CASVQDATNYGYTF. The CDR3 coding sequence is TGTGCCAGCGTCCAGGACGCGACTAACTATGGCTACACCTTC.

CDR3 region: CASSITSGVNQETQYF. The CDR3 DNA sequence: TGTGCCAGCAGCATTACTAGCGGGGTTAACCAAGAGACCCAGTACTTC. The rearrangement joins TRBV7-2 to TRBJ2-5; 10 nucleotides agree with TRBD2. CDR1 is SGHTA and CDR2 is FQGNSA in the germline V gene. The ends lost 5 bases at V and 0 bases at J; junction bases unmatched: 6. The CDR3 runs to 16 residues.

The CDR3 bases are TGTGCCAGTACCGAAAGGACAGCCTATGGCTACACCTTC. This codes for CASTERTAYGYTF. The chain employs TRBV19 and TRBJ1-2; TRBD1 might be the D (6 bases). Germline assignment: CDR1 LNHDA and CDR2 SQIVND (reference sequence). The V gene lost 7 bases and the J gene lost 4 bases, with 13 bases spanning the gap. This CDR3 has 13 amino acids.

The chain uses TRBV4-1 and TRBJ1-3, with D perhaps matching TRBD1 (6 bases). The V gene lost 3 bases and the J gene lost 7 bases, with 10 bases spanning the gap. Germline V gives CDR1 MGHRA, CDR2 YSYEKL. There are 13 residues in the CDR3. CDR3 DNA sequence: TGCGCCAGCAGCCAGGCGCAGGGGAACACCATATATTTT. Its protein is CASSQAQGNTIYF.

The chain joins TRBV7-2 to TRBJ2-5, with 7 nucleotides matching TRBD2. CDR1 is SGHTA and CDR2 is FQGNSA in the germline V gene. The V segment lost 3 bases and the J segment 5 bases; nucleotides outside the gene matches: 12. The CDR3 sequence is 16 residues long. The CDR3 DNA follows: TGTGCCAGCAGCTTGGCTAGCGGTGGACTCCGGGAGACCCAGTACTTC. Its translation is CASSLASGGLRETQYF.

V and J are TRBV5-4 and TRBJ2-7, with D possibly being TRBD1 or TRBD2 (6 bases each). Trimming cost V 0 bases and J 3 bases, with 16 bases left between them. Germline CDR1 and CDR2: SGHNT and YYREEE (reference sequence). The CDR3 contains 16 residues. The CDR3 reads CASSLGGARVIYEQYF. Written as DNA, the CDR3 is TGTGCCAGCAGCTTGGGGGGGGCCCGGGTGATCTACGAGCAGTACTTC.

The chain links TRBV5-1 to TRBJ1-4, with D possibly matching TRBD1 (5 bases). The CDR3 has 16 amino acids. The germline V and J ends were trimmed by 0 bases and 0 bases, with 9 bases remaining between them. CDR1 SGHRS and CDR2 YFSETQ come from the germline V gene. CDR3 sequence (DNA): TGCGCCAGCAGCTTGGGACAGCCAGCAACTAATGAAAAACTGTTTTTT. Encoded protein: CASSLGQPATNEKLFF.

The chain joins TRBV5-1 to TRBJ1-2; the match to TRBD1 covers 9 bases. With V trimmed by 6 bases and J by 4 bases, 10 bases remained unmatched. The germline V gene encodes CDR1 SGHRS and CDR2 YFSETQ. CDR3 length equals 15 residues. In DNA, the CDR3 is TGCGCCAGCACCATTTCCGGGACAGGGTTCTATGGCTACACCTTC. This translates into CASTISGTGFYGYTF.

This clone has only one observation. The chain links TRBV2 to TRBJ2-7; TRBD2 matches at 9 bases. In germline, CDR1 is SNHLY, CDR2 FYNNEI. CDR3 length: 12 residues. Germline trimming cut 7 bases from V and 6 bases from J; bases unmatched to any gene: 4. The CDR3 DNA sequence: TGTGCCAGCAAGAGGCGGGAGGGCGAGCAGTACTTC. The encoded protein is CASKRREGEQYF.

The rearrangement joins TRBV2 to TRBJ1-5, with D perhaps matching TRBD1 (5 bases). Trimming left V 7 bases short and J 1 base short, with 14 bases between. The CDR3 has 15 amino acids. In germline, CDR1 is SNHLY, CDR2 FYNNEI. CDR3 protein: CASTGRAGSNQPQHF. The CDR3 DNA is TGTGCCAGCACCGGCAGGGCAGGAAGCAATCAGCCCCAGCATTTT.

The rearrangement joins TRBV5-4 to TRBJ2-5; D gene uncertain. The CDR3 sequence is 11 residues long. Germline V gene lookup returns CDR1 SGHNT and CDR2 YYREEE (reference sequence). V lost 7 bases, J lost 5 bases, and 9 bases lay in between. The CDR3 sequence is CASGIVETQYF. The CDR3 DNA reads as TGTGCCAGCGGGATAGTTGAGACCCAGTACTTC.

This clone has just one count. The chain employs TRBV19 and TRBJ2-4; D not certain. Germline-derived CDR1 and CDR2 are LNHDA and SQIVND (reference sequence). V shed 11 bases and J shed 0 bases, with 14 bases lying between them. The CDR3 extends over 14 amino acids. The DNA of the CDR3 is TGTGCCGTACTAAGTCCCCTAGCCAAAAACATTCAGTACTTC. Its protein is CAVLSPLAKNIQYF.

The chain uses TRBV7-2 and TRBJ2-7, with D perhaps TRBD2 (5 bases). The CDR3 totals 16 residues. Germline V lookup: CDR1 SGHTA, CDR2 FQGNSA. Trimming stripped 1 base from V and 0 bases from J, with 13 bases between. CDR3 in amino acids: CASSLGGSPSSYEQYF. The CDR3 DNA is TGTGCCAGCAGCTTAGGAGGGAGTCCAAGCTCCTACGAGCAGTACTTC.

The J gene is TRBJ2-7, the V gene TRBV7-2, with 7 bases matching TRBD1. Germline lookup yields CDR1 SGHTA and CDR2 FQGNSA. The length of the CDR3 is 14 residues. The V and J ends lost 5 bases and 6 bases, in that order; junction bases with no gene match: 10. In DNA, the CDR3 is TGTGCCAGCAGCCCGACAGGGACCGCTCGCGAGCAGTACTTC. This translates into CASSPTGTAREQYF. Full variable domain (missing parts from reference TRBV7-2 and TRBJ2-7): GAGVSQSPSNKVTEKGKDVELRCDPISGHTALYWYRQSLGQGLEFLIYFQGNSAPDKSGLPSDRFSAERTGGSVSTLTIQRTQQEDSAVYLCASSPTGTAREQYFGPGTRLTVT.

CDR3 loop: CASGLSLRGGYTF. CDR3 bases: TGTGCTAGTGGTTTGAGTCTTCGTGGGGGCTACACCTTC. The chain combines TRBV12-5 with TRBJ1-2; D is ambiguous. The length of the CDR3 is 13 residues. Per the germline V gene, CDR1 is LGHNT and CDR2 is FRNRAP. V was pared by 2 bases and J by 8 bases, with 12 bases between.

This chain links TRBV7-2 with TRBJ1-5; 10 bases line up with TRBD1. V lost 6 bases to trimming and J lost 7 bases; unmatched junction nucleotides: 3. Germline CDR1 is SGHTA and CDR2 is FQGNSA. CDR3 size: 13 residues. The CDR3 here is CASSQDRGQPQHF. The CDR3 DNA sequence: TGTGCCAGCAGTCAGGACAGGGGGCAGCCCCAGCATTTT.